Listed below are T cell receptor beta chains from one sample, sequenced in a study of technical replicates of blood from several donors. Using immunoSEQ multiplex PCR, the repertoire was profiled, and TCRdb retains in-frame clones only, with some absent. The table includes 70,000 to 95,000 clones, 90% to 95% detected once. Sequencing was carried out using T cells isolated from PBMCs. These receptors were collected from a human donor in good health. Each CDR3 is given with its conserved first and last residue. D genes are given only for firm matches. Part of the rows lack a size; the others show once, few, many or a class for expanded clones.

j_gene,v_gene,abundance,d_gene,CDR3nt,CDR3aa
TRBJ2-2,TRBV9,few,NA,TGTGCCAGCAGCCCTAGGAGTGAGCGGGCAGGCGGGGAGCTGTTTTTT,CASSPRSERAGGELFF
TRBJ2-5,TRBV6-1,NA,NA,TGTGCCAGCAGTGAGTCCCTGGCGACCCAGTACTTC,CASSESLATQYF
TRBJ1-1,TRBV5-4,NA,TRBD1,TGTGCCAGCAGCTTACCGGGACAGGGAAACACTGAAGCTTTCTTT,CASSLPGQGNTEAFF
TRBJ1-1,TRBV7-3,NA,TRBD1,TGTGCCAGCAGCTACGCGACAGGGGCCTCCCTTTTACCGAACACTGAAGCTTTCTTT,CASSYATGASLLPNTEAFF
TRBJ2-5,TRBV7-9,NA,TRBD2,TGTGCCAGCAGCTCGCGGACTAGCGGGAGATTGAAGACCCAGTACTTC,CASSSRTSGRLKTQYF
TRBJ1-3,TRBV7-3,NA,TRBD1,TGTGCCAGCAGCTCCGACAGGGGGATACACACCATATATTTT,CASSSDRGIHTIYF
TRBJ2-5,TRBV15,NA,NA,TGTGCCACCAGTAGAGAGTCCAGAAAACAAGAGACCCAGTACTTC,CATSRESRKQETQYF
TRBJ1-2,TRBV5-1,once,NA,TGCGCCAGCAGCTTCGAGCCAGCGAACTATGGCTACACCTTC,CASSFEPANYGYTF
TRBJ2-1,TRBV7-6,NA,NA,TGTGCCAGCAGCTTTTCAACTAGCTATGCCTACAATGAGCAGTTCTTC,CASSFSTSYAYNEQFF
TRBJ1-2,TRBV5-1,once,TRBD1,TGCGCCAGCAGCTCTACAGGGGGTTCTATCTATGGCTACACCTTC,CASSSTGGSIYGYTF
TRBJ2-1,TRBV19,NA,TRBD1,TGTGCCAGTAGTCCGGGACAGGTAATTAATGAGCAGTTCTTC,CASSPGQVINEQFF
TRBJ2-3,TRBV10-1,NA,TRBD2,TGCGCCAGCAGTGAGGGGACTAGAGGCACAGATACGCAGTATTTT,CASSEGTRGTDTQYF
TRBJ2-5,TRBV6-1,NA,NA,TGTGCCAGCAGTGAAGGTCCGGGGACCCAGTACTTC,CASSEGPGTQYF
TRBJ1-5,TRBV2,NA,TRBD1,TGTGCCAGTACTTTATCGTCGACAGGGAATAAGGAGCCCCAGCATTTT,CASTLSSTGNKEPQHF
TRBJ2-1,TRBV19,once,TRBD2,TGTGCCAGTACCTTCACTAGCGGCTCCTACAATGAGCAGTTCTTC,CASTFTSGSYNEQFF
TRBJ2-2,TRBV7-8,NA,TRBD2,TGTGCCAGCAGCCCCTTAGCGGGAGGCCTGACCGGGGAGCTGTTTTTT,CASSPLAGGLTGELFF
TRBJ2-6,TRBV9,once,TRBD2,TGTGCCAGCAGCGTAGCAGGGACTAGTCGGGCCAACGTCCTGACTTTC,CASSVAGTSRANVLTF
TRBJ2-7,TRBV2,NA,TRBD1,TGTGCCAGCAGGGCCGGGACAGGACTCTACGAGCAGTACTTC,CASRAGTGLYEQYF
TRBJ1-2,TRBV30,NA,TRBD1,TGTGCCTGGAGTCCTCAGGGGGCCTACTATGGCTACACCTTC,CAWSPQGAYYGYTF
TRBJ2-7,TRBV5-5,NA,NA,TGTGCCAGCAGCTTGACAGGGAACTCCTACGAGCAGTACTTC,CASSLTGNSYEQYF
TRBJ1-5,TRBV9,NA,NA,TGTGCCAGCAGCGTAGGGTCAGTCCCTAATCAGCCCCAGCATTTT,CASSVGSVPNQPQHF
TRBJ1-5,TRBV5-1,NA,NA,TGCGCCAGCAGCTTCGACAGCCCCAATCAGCCCCAGCATTTT,CASSFDSPNQPQHF
TRBJ1-1,TRBV7-6,NA,NA,TGTGCCAGCAGCCCGACAGCTCTGAACACTGAAGCTTTCTTT,CASSPTALNTEAFF
TRBJ1-2,TRBV7-3,NA,TRBD1,TGTGCCAGCAGCAGCCCCGGGACAGGGGACTATGGCTACACCTTC,CASSSPGTGDYGYTF
TRBJ1-5,TRBV7-2,NA,NA,TGTGCCAGCAGCTTAGCGCAGAGCGACGGGTGGGTATTAAGCAATCAGCCCCAGCATTTT,CASSLAQSDGWVLSNQPQHF
TRBJ1-4,TRBV19,NA,NA,TGTGCCAGTAGTAGGGAGGTGGGGCGCGGTTCTGAAAAACTGTTTTTT,CASSREVGRGSEKLFF
TRBJ2-7,TRBV5-6,NA,TRBD1,TGTGCCAGCAGCTTGACCCGCCGAAGGGACAGGGTCTACGAGCAGTACTTC,CASSLTRRRDRVYEQYF
TRBJ1-1,TRBV27,NA,NA,TGTGCCAGCAGTTTTGGGCAGGGAGGCACTGAAGCTTTCTTT,CASSFGQGGTEAFF
TRBJ1-1,TRBV5-1,NA,NA,TGCGCCAGCAGCTCTGGCGTGGGGGCAGGTGAAGCTTTCTTT,CASSSGVGAGEAFF
TRBJ1-6,TRBV5-1,NA,TRBD1,TGCGCCAGCAGCTTGGGAGGGGACAGGGTCTTCCACTTT,CASSLGGDRVFHF
TRBJ2-7,TRBV9,NA,NA,TGTGCCAGCAGCGTCTGCGAGCAGTACTTC,CASSVCEQYF
TRBJ1-1,TRBV5-1,NA,NA,TGCGCCAGCAGCTCCCAAATGTGGAACACTGAAGCTTTCTTT,CASSSQMWNTEAFF